This T cell receptor beta chain derives from a study of blood T cell repertoires in COVID-19. Study as a whole: Whether acute or convalescent, the COVID-19 samples came from the United States, Italy and Spain. PBMCs, B-cell-depleted T cells, or T cells were the source of the cDNA or gDNA that made up the material.

Enrolment of Seattle patients took place during active infection, and they were followed longitudinally. Methods used by the authors: Reference gene primer amplification gave nucleated cell count estimates. The method was immunoSEQ multiplex PCR; TCRdb's version includes in-frame clones alone and lacks a portion of them. V and J calls plus clone size are reproduced from that table; the DNA served to infer D and trimming. This table has over 250,000 clones, 70% to 90% appearing once. The CDR3 runs 15 residues. V lost 2 bases to trimming and J lost 5 bases, with 15 bases between them. The sample taken for sequencing was peripheral blood. The chain recombines TRBV23-1 with TRBJ1-1; D ambiguous. TRBV23-1 is filed as an ORF, its function uncertain. This receptor was taken from a woman aged 45-65 years with COVID-19, enrolled during active disease. For the CDR3, the DNA is TGCGCCAGCAGTCAACCTAGACCCCCGGGAACTGAAGCTTTCTTT. It specifies CASSQPRPPGTEAFF.